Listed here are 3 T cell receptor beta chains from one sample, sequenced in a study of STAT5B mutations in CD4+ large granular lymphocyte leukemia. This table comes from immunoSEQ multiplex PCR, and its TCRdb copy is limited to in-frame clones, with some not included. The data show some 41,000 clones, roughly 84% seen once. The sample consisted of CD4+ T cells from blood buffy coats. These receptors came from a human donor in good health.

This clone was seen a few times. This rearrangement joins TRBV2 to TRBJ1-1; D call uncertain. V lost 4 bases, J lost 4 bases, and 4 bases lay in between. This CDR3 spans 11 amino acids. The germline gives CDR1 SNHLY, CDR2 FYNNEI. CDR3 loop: CASSVVTEAFF. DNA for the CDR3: TGTGCCAGCAGTGTCGTCACTGAAGCTTTCTTT.

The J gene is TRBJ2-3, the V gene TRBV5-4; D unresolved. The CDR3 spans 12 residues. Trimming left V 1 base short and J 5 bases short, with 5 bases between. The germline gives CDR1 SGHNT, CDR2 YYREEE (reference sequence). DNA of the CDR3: TGTGCCAGCAGCTTGCGTGAAGATACGCAGTATTTT. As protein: CASSLREDTQYF.

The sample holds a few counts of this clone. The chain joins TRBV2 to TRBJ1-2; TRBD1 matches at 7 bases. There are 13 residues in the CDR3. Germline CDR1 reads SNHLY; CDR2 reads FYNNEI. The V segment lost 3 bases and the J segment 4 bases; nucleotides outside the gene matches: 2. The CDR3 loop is CASSDGQVYGYTF. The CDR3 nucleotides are TGTGCCAGCAGTGACGGACAGGTCTATGGCTACACCTTC.